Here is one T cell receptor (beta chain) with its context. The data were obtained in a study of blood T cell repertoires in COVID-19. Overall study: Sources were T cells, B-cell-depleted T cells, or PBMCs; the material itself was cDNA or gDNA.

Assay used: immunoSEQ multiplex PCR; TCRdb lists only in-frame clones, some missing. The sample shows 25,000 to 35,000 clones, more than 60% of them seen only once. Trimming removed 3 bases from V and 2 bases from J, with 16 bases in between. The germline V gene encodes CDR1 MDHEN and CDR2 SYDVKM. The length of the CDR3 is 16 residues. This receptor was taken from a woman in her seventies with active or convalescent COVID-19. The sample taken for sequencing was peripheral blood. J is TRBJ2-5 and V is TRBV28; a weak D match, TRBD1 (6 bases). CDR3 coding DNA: TGTGCCAGCAGTTTTATAGGACAGAACCGACAAGAGACCCAGTACTTC. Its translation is CASSFIGQNRQETQYF.